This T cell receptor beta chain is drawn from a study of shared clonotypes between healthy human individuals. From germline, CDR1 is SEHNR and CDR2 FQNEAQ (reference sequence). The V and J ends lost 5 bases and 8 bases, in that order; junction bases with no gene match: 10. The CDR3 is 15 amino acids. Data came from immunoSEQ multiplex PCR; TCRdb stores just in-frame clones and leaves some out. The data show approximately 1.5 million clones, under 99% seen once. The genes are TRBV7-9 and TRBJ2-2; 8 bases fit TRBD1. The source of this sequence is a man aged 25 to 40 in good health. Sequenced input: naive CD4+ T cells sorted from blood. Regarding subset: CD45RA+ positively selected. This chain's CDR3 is CASSTRTGLRGELFF. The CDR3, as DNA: TGTGCCAGCAGCACCCGGACAGGGTTAAGGGGGGAGCTGTTTTTT.